This entry concerns a single T cell receptor (beta chain). Its target is not known. Germline V gene data show CDR1 as SGHTA and CDR2 as FQGTGA. CDR3 length: 14 amino acids. Trimming shortened V by 5 bases and J by 4 bases, and 11 bases separated the two germline ends. This sample was included in a study of long-term antiretroviral therapy in people with HIV. Study conclusions and caveats: CDR3 lengths in HIV samples spanned a narrower range than controls.

The immunoSEQ assay was v3.0, run at survey level. Sequencing was directed toward about 35,000-55,000 T-cell genomes in each sample. Libraries were prepared by immunoSEQ multiplex PCR; TCRdb keeps only in-frame clonotypes and omits some of them. The repertoire holds 25,000 to 30,000 clones, with roughly 80% as singletons. The sequence came from a man aged 35-49 years with HIV. J is TRBJ2-2 and V is TRBV7-3, with TRBD2 as a possible D gene (5 bases). The source was unsorted PBMCs, collected 3 years after starting antiretroviral therapy. CDR3 loop: CASSGGGLTGELFF. In DNA, the CDR3 is TGTGCCAGCAGCGGCGGCGGACTCACCGGGGAGCTGTTTTTT.